A selection of T cell receptor beta chains follows, all from one sample in a study of beta chain features in type 1 diabetes. Only in-frame clones appear in the TCRdb table, and some are missing; sequencing was by immunoSEQ multiplex PCR. This sample has some 330,000 clones, with around 13% found just once. Sequencing was performed on naive CD4+ T cells from blood. The source is a woman younger than 35 with type 1 diabetes. CDR3s leave out the opening cysteine and the closing phenylalanine or tryptophan. The D gene is left open where the match is weak.

D: -
V: TRBV18
J: TRBJ2-5
CDR3: ASSRTRETQY

D: -
V: TRBV4-3
J: TRBJ1-2
CDR3: ASSQDLTGRYGYT

D: -
V: TRBV29-1
J: TRBJ2-7
CDR3: SVASLDYEQY

D: TRBD2
V: TRBV5-4
J: TRBJ2-1
CDR3: ASSPTGGTYNEQF

D: -
V: TRBV4-2
J: TRBJ2-2
CDR3: ASSVRGTGELF

D: -
V: TRBV7-9
J: TRBJ1-1
CDR3: ASSNQGITEAF

D: -
V: TRBV5-1
J: TRBJ2-7
CDR3: ASSLVGGGARDEQY

D: -
V: TRBV5-1
J: TRBJ2-1
CDR3: ASSLAGGEAAYNEQF

D: -
V: TRBV11-2
J: TRBJ1-6
CDR3: ASTAGTNNSPLH

D: TRBD1
V: TRBV15
J: TRBJ2-7
CDR3: ATARDSHYEQY

D: -
V: TRBV14
J: TRBJ2-7
CDR3: ASSQIGASYEQY

D: -
V: TRBV7-2
J: TRBJ1-1
CDR3: ASSLDPGAVAAEAF

D: TRBD1
V: TRBV5-4
J: TRBJ2-7
CDR3: ASSPGQGGYEQY

D: TRBD1
V: TRBV10-3
J: TRBJ2-1
CDR3: AAQGVEEQF

D: -
V: TRBV5-1
J: TRBJ1-2
CDR3: ASSLDGRPVPNYGYT

D: -
V: TRBV11-2
J: TRBJ1-2
CDR3: ASSLEAGRFYGYT

D: -
V: TRBV9
J: TRBJ1-1
CDR3: ASSAGAGNTEAF

D: -
V: TRBV7-9
J: TRBJ2-7
CDR3: ASSRDEQY

D: -
V: TRBV2
J: TRBJ2-1
CDR3: ASSEARTIDEQF

D: TRBD1
V: TRBV25-1
J: TRBJ1-1
CDR3: ASRGQEFTEAF

D: -
V: TRBV10-3
J: TRBJ1-1
CDR3: AISVGAEAF

D: -
V: TRBV7-2
J: TRBJ2-5
CDR3: ASSLSTGQETQY